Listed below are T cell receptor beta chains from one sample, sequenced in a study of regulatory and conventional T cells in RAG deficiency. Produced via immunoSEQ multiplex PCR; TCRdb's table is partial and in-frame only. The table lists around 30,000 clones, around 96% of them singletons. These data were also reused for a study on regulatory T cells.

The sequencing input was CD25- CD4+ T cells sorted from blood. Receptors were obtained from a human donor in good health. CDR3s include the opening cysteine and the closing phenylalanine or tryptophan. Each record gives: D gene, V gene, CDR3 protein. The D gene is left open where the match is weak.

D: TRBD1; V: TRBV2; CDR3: CASSRDRGLKISGNTIYF
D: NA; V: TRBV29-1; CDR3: CSVKTGSNEKLFF
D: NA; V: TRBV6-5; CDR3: CASSRSQHF
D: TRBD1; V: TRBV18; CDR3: CASSSGTGDRNYGYTF
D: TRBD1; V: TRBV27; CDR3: CASSPRGTNYGYTF
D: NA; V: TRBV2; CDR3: CASIPNQGNNSPLHF
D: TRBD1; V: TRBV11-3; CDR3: CASSLGRDSPYQETQYF
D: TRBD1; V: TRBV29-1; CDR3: CSVGTVREQYF
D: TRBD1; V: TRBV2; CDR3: CASSVDRVNTEAFF
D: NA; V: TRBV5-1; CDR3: CASSLAGVGGSEKLFF
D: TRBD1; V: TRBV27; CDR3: CASRPGTGRSRSYNEQFF
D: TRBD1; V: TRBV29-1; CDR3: CSGGTGHNEQFF